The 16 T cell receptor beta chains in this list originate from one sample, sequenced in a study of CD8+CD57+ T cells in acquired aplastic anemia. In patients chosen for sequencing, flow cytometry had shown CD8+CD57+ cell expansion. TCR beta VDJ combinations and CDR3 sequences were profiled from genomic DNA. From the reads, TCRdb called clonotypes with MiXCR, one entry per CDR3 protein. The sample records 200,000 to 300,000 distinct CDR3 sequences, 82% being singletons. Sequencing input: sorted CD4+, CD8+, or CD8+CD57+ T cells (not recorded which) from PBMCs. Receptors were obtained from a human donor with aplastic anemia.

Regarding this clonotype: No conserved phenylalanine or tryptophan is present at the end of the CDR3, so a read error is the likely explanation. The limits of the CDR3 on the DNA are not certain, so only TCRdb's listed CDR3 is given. CDR3 loop: CASSPLAGGVDTH. J is TRBJ2-1 and V is TRBV7-2; TRBD2, the table's D call, was not compared with the DNA. Per the germline V gene, CDR1 is SGHTA and CDR2 is FQGNSA. Counting both end residues, the CDR3 totals 13 amino acids.

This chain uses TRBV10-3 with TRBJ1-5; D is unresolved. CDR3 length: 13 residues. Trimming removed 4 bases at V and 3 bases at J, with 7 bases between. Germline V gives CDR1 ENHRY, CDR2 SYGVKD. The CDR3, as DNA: TGTGCCATCAGTGTTCAGCACAATCAGCCCCAGCATTTT. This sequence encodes CAISVQHNQPQHF.

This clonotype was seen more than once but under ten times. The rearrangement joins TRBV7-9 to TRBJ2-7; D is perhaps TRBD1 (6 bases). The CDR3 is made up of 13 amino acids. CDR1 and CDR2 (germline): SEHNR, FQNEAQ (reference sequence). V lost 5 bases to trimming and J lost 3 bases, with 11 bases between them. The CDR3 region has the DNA TGTGCCAGCAGCATGACAGGCGTCTACGAGCAGTACTTC. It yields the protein CASSMTGVYEQYF.

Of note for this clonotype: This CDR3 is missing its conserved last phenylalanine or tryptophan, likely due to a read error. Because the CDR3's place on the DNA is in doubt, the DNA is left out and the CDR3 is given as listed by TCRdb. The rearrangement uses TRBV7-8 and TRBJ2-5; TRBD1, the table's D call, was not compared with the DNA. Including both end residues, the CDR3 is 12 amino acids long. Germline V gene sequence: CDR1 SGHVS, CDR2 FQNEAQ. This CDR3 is CAGSRARKTADT.

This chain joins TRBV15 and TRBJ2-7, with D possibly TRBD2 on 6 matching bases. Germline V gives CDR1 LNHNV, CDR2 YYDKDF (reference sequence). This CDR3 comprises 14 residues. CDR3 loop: CEKLRCGEAYEQYF. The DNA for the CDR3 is TGTGAGAAGCTGAGGTGCGGGGAAGCCTACGAGCAGTACTTC.

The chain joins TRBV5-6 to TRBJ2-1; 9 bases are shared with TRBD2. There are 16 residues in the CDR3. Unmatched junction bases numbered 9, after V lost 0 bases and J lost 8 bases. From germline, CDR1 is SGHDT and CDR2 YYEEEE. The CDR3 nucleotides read TGTGCCAGCAGCTTGGAATACAGCGGGGGGAGCGATGAGCAGTTCTTC. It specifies CASSLEYSGGSDEQFF.

This CDR3 reads CASSLAGGTDTEHYV. For the CDR3, the DNA is TGTGCCAGCAGCTTAGCGGGAGGGACCGATACGGAGCATTACGTC. This chain links TRBV7-8 with TRBJ2-7, with TRBD2 matching over 7 bases. Looked up from germline, CDR1 is SGHVS and CDR2 is FQNEAQ. The CDR3 length is 15 residues.

CDR3 bases: TGTGCCAGCGAACGGGGTGGGGGTTCTAAGTACCAGTACTTC. Translation: CASERGGGSKYQYF. This sequence joins TRBV9 and TRBJ2-5, with D perhaps given as TRBD1 or TRBD2 (5 bases each). Deletions cut 7 bases from V and 10 bases from J, with 23 bases between. This CDR3 is built from 14 residues. Germline V lookup: CDR1 SGDLS, CDR2 YYNGEE.

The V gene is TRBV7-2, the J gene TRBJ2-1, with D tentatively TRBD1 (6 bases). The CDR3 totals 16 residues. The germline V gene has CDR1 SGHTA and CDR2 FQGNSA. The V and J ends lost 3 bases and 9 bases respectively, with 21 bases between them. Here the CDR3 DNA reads TGTGCCAGCAGCTTTCAACCAGACGGGACAAGCCTTGAGCAGTTCTTC. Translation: CASSFQPDGTSLEQFF.

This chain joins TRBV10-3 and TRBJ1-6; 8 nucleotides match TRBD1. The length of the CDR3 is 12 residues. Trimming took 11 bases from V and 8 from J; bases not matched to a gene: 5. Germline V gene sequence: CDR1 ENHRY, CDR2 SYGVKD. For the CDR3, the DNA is TGTGCCGCCCAACAGGGGGATTCACCCCTCCACTTT. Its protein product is CAAQQGDSPLHF.

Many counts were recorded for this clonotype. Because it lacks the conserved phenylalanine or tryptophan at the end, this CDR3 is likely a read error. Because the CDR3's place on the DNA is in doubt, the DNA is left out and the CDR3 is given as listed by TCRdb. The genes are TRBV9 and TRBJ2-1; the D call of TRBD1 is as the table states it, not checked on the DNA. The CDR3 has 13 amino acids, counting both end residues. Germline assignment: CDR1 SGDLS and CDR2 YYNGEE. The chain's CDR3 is CASSGGDRQGGNI.

In DNA, the CDR3 is TGTGCCAGCAGCCAGGGGGGAGGACACGGTAAGGATGAGCAGTTCTTC. Protein sequence: CASSQGGGHGKDEQFF. This chain uses TRBV7-8 with TRBJ2-1; maybe TRBD1 (7 bases). Trimming removed 5 bases at V and 8 bases at J, with 22 bases between. Looked up from germline, CDR1 is SGHVS and CDR2 is FQNEAQ. CDR3 length: 16 amino acids.

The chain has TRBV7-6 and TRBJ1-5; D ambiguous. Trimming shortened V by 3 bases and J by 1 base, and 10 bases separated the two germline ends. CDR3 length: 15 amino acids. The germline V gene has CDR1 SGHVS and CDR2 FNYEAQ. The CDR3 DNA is TGTGCCAGCAGCTTTTTCGGTCTAAGCAATCAGCCCCAGCATTTT. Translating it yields CASSFFGLSNQPQHF. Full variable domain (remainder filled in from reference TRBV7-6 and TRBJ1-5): GAGVSQSPRYKVTKRGQDVALRCDPISGHVSLYWYRQALGQGPEFLTYFNYEAQQDKSGLPNDRFSAERPEGSISTLTIQRTEQRDSAMYRCASSFFGLSNQPQHFGDGTRLSIL.

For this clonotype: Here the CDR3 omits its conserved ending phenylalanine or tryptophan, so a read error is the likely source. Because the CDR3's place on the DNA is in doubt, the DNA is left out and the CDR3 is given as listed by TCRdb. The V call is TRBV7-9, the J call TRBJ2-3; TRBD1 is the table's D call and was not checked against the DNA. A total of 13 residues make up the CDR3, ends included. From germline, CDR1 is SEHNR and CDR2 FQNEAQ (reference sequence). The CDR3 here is CASSRRTGLWKHH.

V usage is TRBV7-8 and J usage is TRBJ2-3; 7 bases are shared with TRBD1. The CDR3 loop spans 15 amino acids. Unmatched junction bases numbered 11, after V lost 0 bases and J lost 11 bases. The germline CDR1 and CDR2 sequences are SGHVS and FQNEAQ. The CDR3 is CASSLAGQTNTKQYF. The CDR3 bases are TGTGCCAGCAGCTTAGCGGGACAGACCAATACTAAGCAGTATTTT.

Here the CDR3 DNA reads TGTGCCAGCAGCCCGACAGGGGGAGGTGGCTACACCTTC. Residues: CASSPTGGGGYTF. The J gene is TRBJ1-2, the V gene TRBV13; 9 nucleotides agree with TRBD1. V shed 5 bases, J shed 7 bases, and the junction held 5 bases outside the gene matches. Germline loops: CDR1 PRHDT, CDR2 FYEKMQ (reference sequence). The CDR3 runs to 13 residues.